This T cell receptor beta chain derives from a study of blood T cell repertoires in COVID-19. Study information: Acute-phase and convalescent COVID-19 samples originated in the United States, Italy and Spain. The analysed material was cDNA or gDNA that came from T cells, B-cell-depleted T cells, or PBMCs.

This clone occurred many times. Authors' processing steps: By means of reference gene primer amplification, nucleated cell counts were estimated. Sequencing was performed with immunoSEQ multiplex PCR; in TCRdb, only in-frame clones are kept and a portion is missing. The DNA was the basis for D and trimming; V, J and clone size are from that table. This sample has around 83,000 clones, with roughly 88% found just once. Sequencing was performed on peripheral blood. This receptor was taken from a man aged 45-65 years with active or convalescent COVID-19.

In nucleotides, the CDR3 is TGTGCCAGCAGCCAAGACGACAGACTCTCTGGAAACACCATATATTTT. It encodes CASSQDDRLSGNTIYF. The chain couples TRBV14 to TRBJ1-3; weak D call: TRBD1 (5 bases). This CDR3 spans 16 amino acids. V lost 0 bases and J 0 bases, leaving 9 bases between the germline ends. Germline assignment: CDR1 SGHDN and CDR2 FVKESK.